This TCR beta chain was sequenced during a study of human T cells and chemical hapten exposure. The wider study: Across its approximately 23 weeks, the study gave patients weekly diphenylcyclopropenone doses to the scalp. Study results and limitations: TCRs above 1 in 1000 frequency did not change with DPC sensitization.

V shed 0 bases, J shed 2 bases, and the junction held 6 bases outside the gene matches. Germline assignment: CDR1 MNHNS and CDR2 SASEGT. CDR3 length: 16 amino acids. Time point described: pre-sensitization, week 0. The treatment is: therapeutic diphenylcyclopropenone sensitization with weekly scalp DPC. TCRdb fed the RACE reads into MiXCR, producing one record per CDR3 protein. This table holds about 380,000 distinct CDR3 sequences, roughly 5.3% found once. This clonotype was seen a handful of times. What it binds is not known. This clonotype was obtained from a woman in her forties or fifties with alopecia areata. Some clones in this sample may be carry-over from other donors' samples. The sample here was whole blood, taken in connection with sensitization to the hapten diphenylcyclopropenone (DPC). The chain carries TRBV6-1 and TRBJ1-1, with 7 bases that match TRBD1. The CDR3 sequence is CASSEARGFRNTEAFF. CDR3 nucleotide sequence: TGTGCCAGCAGTGAAGCCAGGGGGTTTAGAAACACTGAAGCTTTCTTT.